What follows is one T cell receptor beta chain and its context. The protocol was immunoSEQ multiplex PCR, while the TCRdb copy is restricted to in-frame clones and leaves out a portion. Among a few hundred thousand clones, 86% were seen once, and the ten largest hold 3.8%. The data were taken from a study of blood T cell repertoires in COVID-19. Sequenced sample: PBMCs or T cells enriched from blood (not recorded which). The receptor comes from a woman between 40 and 50 years old with acute COVID-19.

The CDR3 here is CASSHFTSPRTDTQYF. CDR3 in DNA: TGTGCCAGCAGCCATTTTACTAGCCCCAGGACAGATACGCAGTATTTT. The V call is TRBV3-1 (or the pseudogene TRBV3-2), the J call TRBJ2-3; TRBD2 is a possible D gene (6 bases). CDR3 length: 16 residues. V lost 3 bases and J lost 3, with 16 bases in between. Germline CDR1 and CDR2: LGHDT and YNNKEL (reference sequence).